This TCR beta chain was obtained from a study of blood T cells in healthy people across ages. Study-level points and caveats: Significant beta diversity loss was already apparent by age around 36, declining roughly linearly. Using unsorted PBMCs precluded a conclusive naive versus antigen-experienced comparison.

CDR1 DFQATT and CDR2 SNEGSKA come from the germline V gene (reference sequence). V gave up 5 bases and J gave up 5 bases; unmatched junction bases: 9. This CDR3 has 15 amino acids. Using a J-beta primer mix together with a sample-barcoded 5' primer, a second PCR was run for roughly 6 to 11 cycles. Each cDNA was tagged by a template-switch adaptor containing 12 random nucleotides. TCRdb recomputed calls from the 5' RACE reads with MiXCR, one row per CDR3 protein. The sample consists of roughly 1.6 million distinct CDR3 sequences, roughly a third of them appearing once. As for this clonotype: The target antigen is unknown.

The chain recombines TRBV20-1 with TRBJ1-6; TRBD1 aligns across 7 bases. The sample comprised blood. This receptor was taken from a woman younger than 45 in good health. The CDR3 is CSAPNRQGHNSPLHF. In nucleotides, the CDR3 is TGCAGTGCTCCAAACCGACAGGGCCATAATTCACCCCTCCACTTT.